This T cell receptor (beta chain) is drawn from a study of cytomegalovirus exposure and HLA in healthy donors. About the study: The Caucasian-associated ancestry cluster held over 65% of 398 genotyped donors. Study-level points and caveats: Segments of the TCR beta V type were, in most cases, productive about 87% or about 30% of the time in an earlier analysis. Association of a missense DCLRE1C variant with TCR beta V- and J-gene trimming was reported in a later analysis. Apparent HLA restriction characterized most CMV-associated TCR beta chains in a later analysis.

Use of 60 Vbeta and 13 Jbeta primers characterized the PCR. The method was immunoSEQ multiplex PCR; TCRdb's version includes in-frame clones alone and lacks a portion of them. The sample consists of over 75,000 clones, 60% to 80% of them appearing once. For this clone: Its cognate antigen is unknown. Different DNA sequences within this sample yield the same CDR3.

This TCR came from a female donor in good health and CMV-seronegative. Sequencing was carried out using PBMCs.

The CDR3 protein is CAWSVLAGGSDTQYF. CDR3 in DNA: TGTGCCTGGAGTGTCCTTGCGGGGGGGTCCGATACGCAGTATTTT. The chain uses TRBV30 and TRBJ2-3, with TRBD2 matching 9 bases. CDR3 size: 15 residues. The germline V gene has CDR1 GTSNPN and CDR2 SVGIG (reference sequence). V was pared by 0 bases and J by 6 bases, with 7 bases of the junction left unmatched.